This T cell receptor beta chain was sequenced for a study of neoadjuvant anti-PD-1 for oral cavity cancer. No culture or expansion preceded analysis of these blood cells. The method was immunoSEQ multiplex PCR; TCRdb's version includes in-frame clones alone and lacks a portion of them. This table has about 72,000 clones, around 82% appearing once. Germline CDR1 SGHKS, CDR2 YYEKEE (reference sequence). V was clipped by 0 bases and J by 5 bases, with 14 bases between them. The CDR3 length is 15 residues. The source is a person aged 40-85 years with oral cavity squamous cell carcinoma. This chain connects TRBV5-5 to TRBJ1-2; D remains ambiguous. Sequenced here: PBMCs, sampled before nivolumab (anti-PD-1) treatment. The CDR3 DNA follows: TGTGCCAGCAGCTTGGGAACGGGCCCAACTTATGGCTACACCTTC. Its translation is CASSLGTGPTYGYTF.